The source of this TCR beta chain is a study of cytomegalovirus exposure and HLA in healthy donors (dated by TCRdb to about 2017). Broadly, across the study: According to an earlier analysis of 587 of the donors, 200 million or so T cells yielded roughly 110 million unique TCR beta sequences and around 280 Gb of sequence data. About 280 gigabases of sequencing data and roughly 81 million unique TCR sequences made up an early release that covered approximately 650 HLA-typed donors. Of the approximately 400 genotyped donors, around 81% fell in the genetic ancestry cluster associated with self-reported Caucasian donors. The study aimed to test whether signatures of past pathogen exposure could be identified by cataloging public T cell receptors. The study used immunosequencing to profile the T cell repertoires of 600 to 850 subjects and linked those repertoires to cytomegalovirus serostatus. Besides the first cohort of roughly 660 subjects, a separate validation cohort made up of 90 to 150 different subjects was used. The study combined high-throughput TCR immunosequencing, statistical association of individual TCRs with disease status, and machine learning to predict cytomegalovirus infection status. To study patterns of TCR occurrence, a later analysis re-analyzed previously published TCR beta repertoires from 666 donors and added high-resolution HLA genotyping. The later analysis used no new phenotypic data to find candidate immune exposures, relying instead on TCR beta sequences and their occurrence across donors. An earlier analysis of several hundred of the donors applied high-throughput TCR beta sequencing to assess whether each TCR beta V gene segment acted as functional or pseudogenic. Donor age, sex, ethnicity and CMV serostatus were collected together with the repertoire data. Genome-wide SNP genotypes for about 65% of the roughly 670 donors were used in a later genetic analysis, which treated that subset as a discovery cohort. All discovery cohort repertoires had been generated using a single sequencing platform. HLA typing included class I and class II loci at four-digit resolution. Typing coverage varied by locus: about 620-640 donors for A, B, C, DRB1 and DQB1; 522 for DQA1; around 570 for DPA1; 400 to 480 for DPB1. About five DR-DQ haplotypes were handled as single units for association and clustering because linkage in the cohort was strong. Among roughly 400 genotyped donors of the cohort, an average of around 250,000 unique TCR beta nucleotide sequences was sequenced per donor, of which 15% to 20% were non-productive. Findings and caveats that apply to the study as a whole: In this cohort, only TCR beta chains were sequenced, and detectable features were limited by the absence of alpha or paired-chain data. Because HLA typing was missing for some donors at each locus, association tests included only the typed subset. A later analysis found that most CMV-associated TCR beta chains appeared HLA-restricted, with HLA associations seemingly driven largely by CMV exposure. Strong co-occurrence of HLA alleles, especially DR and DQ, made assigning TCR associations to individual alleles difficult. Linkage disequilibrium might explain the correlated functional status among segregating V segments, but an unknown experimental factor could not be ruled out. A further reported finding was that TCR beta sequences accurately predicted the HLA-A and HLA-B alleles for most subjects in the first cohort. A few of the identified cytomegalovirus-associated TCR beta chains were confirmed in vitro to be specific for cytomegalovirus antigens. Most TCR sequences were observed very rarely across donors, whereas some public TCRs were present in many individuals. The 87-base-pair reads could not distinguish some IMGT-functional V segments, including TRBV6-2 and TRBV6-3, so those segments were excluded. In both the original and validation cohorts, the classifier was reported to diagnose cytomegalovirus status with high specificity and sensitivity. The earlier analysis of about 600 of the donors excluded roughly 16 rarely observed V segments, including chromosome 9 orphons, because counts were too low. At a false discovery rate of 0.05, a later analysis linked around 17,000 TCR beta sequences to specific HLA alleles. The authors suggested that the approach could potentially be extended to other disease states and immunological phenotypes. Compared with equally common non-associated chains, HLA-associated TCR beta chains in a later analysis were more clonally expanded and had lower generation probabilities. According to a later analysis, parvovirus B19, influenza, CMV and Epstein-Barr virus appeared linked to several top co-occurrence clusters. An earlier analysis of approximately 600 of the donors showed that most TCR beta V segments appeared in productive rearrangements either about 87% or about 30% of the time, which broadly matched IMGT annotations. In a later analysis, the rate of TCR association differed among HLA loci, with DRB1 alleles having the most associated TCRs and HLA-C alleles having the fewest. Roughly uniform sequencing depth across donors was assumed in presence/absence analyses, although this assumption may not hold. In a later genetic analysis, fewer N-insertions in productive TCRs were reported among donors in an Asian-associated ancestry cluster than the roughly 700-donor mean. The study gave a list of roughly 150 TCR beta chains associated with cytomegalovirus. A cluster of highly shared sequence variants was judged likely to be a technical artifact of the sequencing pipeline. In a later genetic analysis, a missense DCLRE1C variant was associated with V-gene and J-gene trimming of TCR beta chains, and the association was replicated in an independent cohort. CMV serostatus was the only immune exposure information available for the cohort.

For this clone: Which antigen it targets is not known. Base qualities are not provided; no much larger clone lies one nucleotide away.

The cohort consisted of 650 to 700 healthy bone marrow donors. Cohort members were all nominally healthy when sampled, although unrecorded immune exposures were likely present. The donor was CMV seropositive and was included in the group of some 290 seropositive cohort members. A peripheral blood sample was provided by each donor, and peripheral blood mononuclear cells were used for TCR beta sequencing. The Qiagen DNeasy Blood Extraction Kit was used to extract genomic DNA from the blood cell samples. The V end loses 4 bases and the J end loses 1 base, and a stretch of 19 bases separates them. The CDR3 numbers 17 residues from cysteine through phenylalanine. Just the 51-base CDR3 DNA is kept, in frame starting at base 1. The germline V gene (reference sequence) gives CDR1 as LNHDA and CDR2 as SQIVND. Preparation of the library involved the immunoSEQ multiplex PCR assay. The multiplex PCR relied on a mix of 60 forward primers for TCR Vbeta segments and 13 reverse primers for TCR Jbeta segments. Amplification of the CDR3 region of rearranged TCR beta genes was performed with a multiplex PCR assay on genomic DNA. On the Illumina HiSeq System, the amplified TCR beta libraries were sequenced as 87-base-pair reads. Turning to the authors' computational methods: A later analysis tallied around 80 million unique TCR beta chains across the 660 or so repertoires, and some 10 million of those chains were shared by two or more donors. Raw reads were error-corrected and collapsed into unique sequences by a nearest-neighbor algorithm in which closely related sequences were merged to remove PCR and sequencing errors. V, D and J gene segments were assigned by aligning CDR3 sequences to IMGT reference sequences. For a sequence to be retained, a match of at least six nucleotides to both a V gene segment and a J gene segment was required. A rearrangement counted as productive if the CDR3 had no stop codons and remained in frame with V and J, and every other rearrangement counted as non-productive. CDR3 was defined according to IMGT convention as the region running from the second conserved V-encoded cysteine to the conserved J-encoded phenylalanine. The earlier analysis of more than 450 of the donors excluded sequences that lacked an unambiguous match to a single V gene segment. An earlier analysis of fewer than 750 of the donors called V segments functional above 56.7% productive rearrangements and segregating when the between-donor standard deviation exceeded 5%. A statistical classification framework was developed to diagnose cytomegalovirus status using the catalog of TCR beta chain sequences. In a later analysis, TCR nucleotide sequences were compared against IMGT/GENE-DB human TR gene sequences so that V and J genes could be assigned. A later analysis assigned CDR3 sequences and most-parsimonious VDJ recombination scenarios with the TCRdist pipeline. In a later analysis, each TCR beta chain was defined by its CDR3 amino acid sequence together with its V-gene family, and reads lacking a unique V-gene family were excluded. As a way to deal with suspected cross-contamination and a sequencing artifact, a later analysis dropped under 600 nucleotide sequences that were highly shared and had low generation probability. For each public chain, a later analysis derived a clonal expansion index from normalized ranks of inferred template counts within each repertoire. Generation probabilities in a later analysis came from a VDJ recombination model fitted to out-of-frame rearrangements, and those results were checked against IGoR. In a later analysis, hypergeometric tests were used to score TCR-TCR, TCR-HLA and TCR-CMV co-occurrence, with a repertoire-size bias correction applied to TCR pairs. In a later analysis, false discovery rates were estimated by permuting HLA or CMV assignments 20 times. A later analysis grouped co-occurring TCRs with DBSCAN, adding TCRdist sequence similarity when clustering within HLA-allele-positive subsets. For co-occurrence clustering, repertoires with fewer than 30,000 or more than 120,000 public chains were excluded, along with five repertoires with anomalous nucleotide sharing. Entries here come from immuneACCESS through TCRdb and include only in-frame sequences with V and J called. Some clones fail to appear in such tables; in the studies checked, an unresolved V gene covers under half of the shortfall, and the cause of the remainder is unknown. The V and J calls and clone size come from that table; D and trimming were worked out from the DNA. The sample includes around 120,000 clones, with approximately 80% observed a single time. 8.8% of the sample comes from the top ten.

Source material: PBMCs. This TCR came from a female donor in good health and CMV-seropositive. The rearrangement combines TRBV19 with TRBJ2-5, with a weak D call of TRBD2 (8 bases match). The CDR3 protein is CASSKGATSASQETQYF. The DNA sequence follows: TGTGCCAGTAGTAAGGGGGCGACTAGCGCCTCCCAAGAGACCCAGTACTTC.